This T cell receptor (beta chain) was observed in a study of CD8 T cells in Susac syndrome. Random hexamers were used to reverse transcribe an amount of about 0.5 to 1 ug RNA. Each CDR3 protein gets one entry after TCRdb re-called the immunoSEQ multiplex PCR reads with MiXCR. The sample carries around 300,000 distinct CDR3 sequences, just over 90% recorded once. This CDR3 contains 14 residues. Germline V gene sequence: CDR1 SGHNT, CDR2 YYREEE (reference sequence). The V gene lost 3 bases and the J gene lost 3 bases, with 13 bases spanning the gap. The chain combines TRBV5-4 with TRBJ2-7; D unresolved. The sequenced sample was CD4+ T cells from PBMCs. This receptor was taken from a human donor with multiple sclerosis. CDR3 coding DNA: TGTGCCAGCAGCTCAGCTCGTGGGAACTACGAGCAGTACTTC. It yields the protein CASSSARGNYEQYF.